This T cell receptor (beta chain) was observed in a study of lymphopenia after photon versus proton radiotherapy (dated by TCRdb to about 2019). A note on the overall study: The immunological effects of photon versus proton radiation therapy were compared in patients with gastrointestinal tumors who developed high-grade lymphopenia. The study aimed to characterize how the two radiation modalities differ in their impact on the immune system. The 15 to 25 patients in the cohort had gastrointestinal tumors, were treated with either photon or proton therapy, and subsequently developed lymphopenia. Overall study results and their limits: Across the cohort, an inverse correlation was found between a larger post-nadir drop in TCR diversity and overall survival time among patients who died. During treatment, patients who received proton therapy stayed relatively stable, whereas patients who received photon therapy lost naive T cells and TCR diversity and gained effector/memory populations. Once the lymphocyte count had reached its nadir, the repertoires of photon-treated patients showed oligoclonal expansion, particularly of CD8+ Temra cells, and this expansion drove the decline in diversity. The survival association was examined only in patients who died, and the authors described better survival with proton therapy as a possibility, not as a demonstrated result.

Libraries were constructed by the immunoSEQ multiplex PCR assay. T cell repertoires were profiled with deep sequencing of rearranged TCR beta loci together with multiparametric flow cytometry. TCRdb carries this immuneACCESS record with in-frame sequences only. Its versions omit some clonotypes, under half of them owing to an unresolved V gene in the studies checked, with the rest unexplained. The sample includes 160,000 or so clones, with about nine tenths observed a single time. The ten top clones hold around 4.6% of the sample. The CDR3 holds 15 amino acids from the cysteine to the phenylalanine. Only the CDR3 part of the read is kept: 45 bases, read in frame from the first base. The germline V gene supplies CDR1 MNHEY and CDR2 SVGAGI. Germline trimming: 6 bases from V, 6 bases from J; junction bases outside gene matches: 7. About this clone: Its antigen specificity is not known. No per-base quality is available; no much larger clone lies one base away.

This specimen consisted of peripheral blood, obtained from a patient treated with photon-based radiotherapy. The TCR was taken from a man aged 45-60 years with gastric cancer. In this chain, TRBV6-5 is recombined with TRBJ2-2; TRBD2 lines up with 10 middle nucleotides. The CDR3 reads CASRRLAGRSGELFF. The nucleotides are TGTGCCAGCAGAAGACTAGCGGGTAGATCCGGGGAGCTGTTTTTT.